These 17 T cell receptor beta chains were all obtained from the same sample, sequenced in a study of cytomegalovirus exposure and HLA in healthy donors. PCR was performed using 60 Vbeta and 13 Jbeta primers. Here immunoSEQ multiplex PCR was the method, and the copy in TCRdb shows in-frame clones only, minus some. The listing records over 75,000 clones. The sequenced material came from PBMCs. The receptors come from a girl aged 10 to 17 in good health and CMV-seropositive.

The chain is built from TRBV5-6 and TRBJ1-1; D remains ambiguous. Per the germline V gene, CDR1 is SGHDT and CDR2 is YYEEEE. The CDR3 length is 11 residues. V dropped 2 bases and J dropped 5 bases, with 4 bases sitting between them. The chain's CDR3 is CASSFSTEAFF. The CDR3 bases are TGTGCCAGCAGCTTCTCGACTGAAGCTTTCTTT. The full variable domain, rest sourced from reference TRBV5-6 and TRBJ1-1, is DAGVTQSPTHLIKTRGQQVTLRCSPKSGHDTVSWYQQALGQGPQFIFQYYEEEERQRGNFPDRFSGHQFPNYSSELNVNALLLGDSALYLCASSFSTEAFFGQGTRLTVV.

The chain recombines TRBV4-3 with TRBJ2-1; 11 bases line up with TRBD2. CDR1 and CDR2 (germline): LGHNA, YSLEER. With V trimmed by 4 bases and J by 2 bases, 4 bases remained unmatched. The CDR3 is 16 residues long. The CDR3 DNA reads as TGCGCCAGCAGCCTGATAGCGGGGGGGGCCTACAATGAGCAGTTCTTC. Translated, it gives CASSLIAGGAYNEQFF.

CDR3 in amino acids: CASSPKQGQVNGYTF. The CDR3 DNA reads as TGTGCCAGCAGCCCAAAACAGGGACAGGTGAATGGCTACACCTTC. This sequence joins TRBV7-2 and TRBJ1-2; 8 nucleotides agree with TRBD1. J was trimmed by 6 bases and V by 5 bases; bases with no gene match: 11. CDR3 length equals 15 residues. Germline-derived CDR1 and CDR2 are SGHTA and FQGNSA.

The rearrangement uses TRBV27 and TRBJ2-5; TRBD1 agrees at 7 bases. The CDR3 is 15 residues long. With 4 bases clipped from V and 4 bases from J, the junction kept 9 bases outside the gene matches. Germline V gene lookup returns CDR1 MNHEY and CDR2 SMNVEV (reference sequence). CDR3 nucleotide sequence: TGTGCCAGCAGTTCCAAGGACAGGAGTGGAGAGACCCAGTACTTC. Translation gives CASSSKDRSGETQYF.

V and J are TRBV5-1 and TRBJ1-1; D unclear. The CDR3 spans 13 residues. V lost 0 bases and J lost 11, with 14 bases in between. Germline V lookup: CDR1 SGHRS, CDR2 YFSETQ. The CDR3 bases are TGCGCCAGCAGCTTGGAAGCGGCCCGATCGGCTTTCTTT. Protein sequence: CASSLEAARSAFF.

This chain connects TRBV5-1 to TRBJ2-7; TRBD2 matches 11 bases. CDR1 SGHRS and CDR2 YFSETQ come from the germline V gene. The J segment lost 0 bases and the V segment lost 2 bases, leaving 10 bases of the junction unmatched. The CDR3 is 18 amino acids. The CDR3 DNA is TGCGCCAGCAGCTTAGTAGGTGCTAGCGGGGGGCACTCCTACGAGCAGTACTTC. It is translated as CASSLVGASGGHSYEQYF.

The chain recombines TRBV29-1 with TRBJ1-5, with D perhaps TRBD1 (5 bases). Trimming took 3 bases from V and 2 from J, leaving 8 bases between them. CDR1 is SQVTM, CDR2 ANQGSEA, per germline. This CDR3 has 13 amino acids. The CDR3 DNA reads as TGCAGCGTTGATGCGGGACGCAATCAGCCCCAGCATTTT. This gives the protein CSVDAGRNQPQHF. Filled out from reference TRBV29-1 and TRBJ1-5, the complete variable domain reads SAVISQKPSRDICQRGTSLTIQCQVDSQVTMMFWYRQQPGQSLTLIATANQGSEATYESGFVIDKFPISRPNLTFSTLTVSNMSPEDSSIYLCSVDAGRNQPQHFGDGTRLSIL.

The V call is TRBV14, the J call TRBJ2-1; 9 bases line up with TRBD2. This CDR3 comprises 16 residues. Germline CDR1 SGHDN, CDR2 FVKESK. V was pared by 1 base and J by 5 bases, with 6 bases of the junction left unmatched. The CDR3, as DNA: TGTGCCAGCAGCCAAGGCGTAGCGGGGGCCGACAATGAGCAGTTCTTC. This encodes CASSQGVAGADNEQFF. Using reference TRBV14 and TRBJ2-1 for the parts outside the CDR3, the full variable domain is EAGVTQFPSHSVIEKGQTVTLRCDPISGHDNLYWYRRVMGKEIKFLLHFVKESKQDESGMPNNRFLAERTGGTYSTLKVQPAELEDSGVYFCASSQGVAGADNEQFFGPGTRLTVL.

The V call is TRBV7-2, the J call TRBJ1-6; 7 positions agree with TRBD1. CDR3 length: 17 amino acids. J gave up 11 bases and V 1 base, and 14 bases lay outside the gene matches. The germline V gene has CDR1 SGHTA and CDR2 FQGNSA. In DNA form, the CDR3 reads TGTGCCAGCAGCTTAGTTTCGCAGGGGGTTCATGCACCACCCCTCCACTTT. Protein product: CASSLVSQGVHAPPLHF.

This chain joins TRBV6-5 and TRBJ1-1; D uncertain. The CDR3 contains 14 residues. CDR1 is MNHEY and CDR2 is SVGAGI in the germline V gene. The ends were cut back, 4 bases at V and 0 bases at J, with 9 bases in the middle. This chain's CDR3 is CASSSPAMNTEAFF. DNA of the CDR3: TGTGCCAGCAGTTCGCCAGCGATGAACACTGAAGCTTTCTTT.

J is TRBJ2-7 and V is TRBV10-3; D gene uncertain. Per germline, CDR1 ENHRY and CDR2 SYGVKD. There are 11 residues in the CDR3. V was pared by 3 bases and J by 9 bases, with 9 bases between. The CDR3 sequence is CAISDSLGQYF. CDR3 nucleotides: TGTGCCATCAGTGACAGTCTTGGGCAGTACTTC.

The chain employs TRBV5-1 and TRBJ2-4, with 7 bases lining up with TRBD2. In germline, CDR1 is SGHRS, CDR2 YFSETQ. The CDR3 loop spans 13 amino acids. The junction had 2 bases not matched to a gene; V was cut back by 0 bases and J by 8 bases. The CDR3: CASSLGEGHIQYF. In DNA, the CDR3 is TGCGCCAGCAGCTTGGGGGAGGGACACATTCAGTACTTC.

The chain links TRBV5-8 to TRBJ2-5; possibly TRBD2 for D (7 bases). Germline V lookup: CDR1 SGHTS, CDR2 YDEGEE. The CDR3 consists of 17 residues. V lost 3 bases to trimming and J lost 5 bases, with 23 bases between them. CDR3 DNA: TGTGCCAGCAGCTGGGAGGGGACACGGGGAGGTGCGGAGACCCAGTACTTC. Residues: CASSWEGTRGGAETQYF.

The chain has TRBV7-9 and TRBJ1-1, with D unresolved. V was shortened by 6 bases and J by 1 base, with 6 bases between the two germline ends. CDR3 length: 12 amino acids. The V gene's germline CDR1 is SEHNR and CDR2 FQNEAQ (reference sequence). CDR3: CASRPGNTEAFF. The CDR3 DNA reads TGTGCCAGCAGGCCGGGGAACACTGAAGCTTTCTTT.

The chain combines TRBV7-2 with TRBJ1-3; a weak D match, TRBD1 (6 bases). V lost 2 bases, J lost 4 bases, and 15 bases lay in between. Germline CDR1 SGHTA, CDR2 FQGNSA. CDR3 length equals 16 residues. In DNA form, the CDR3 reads TGTGCCAGCAGCTTATTGGGGGGGGCGATCGGAAACACCATATATTTT. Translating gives CASSLLGGAIGNTIYF.

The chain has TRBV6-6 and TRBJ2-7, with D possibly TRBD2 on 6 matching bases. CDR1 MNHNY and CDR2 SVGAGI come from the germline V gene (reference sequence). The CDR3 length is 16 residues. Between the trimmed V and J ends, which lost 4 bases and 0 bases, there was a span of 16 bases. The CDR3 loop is CASSSSLGGSSYEQYV. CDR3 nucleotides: TGTGCCAGCAGTTCCTCCTTGGGGGGTAGCTCCTACGAGCAGTACGTC.

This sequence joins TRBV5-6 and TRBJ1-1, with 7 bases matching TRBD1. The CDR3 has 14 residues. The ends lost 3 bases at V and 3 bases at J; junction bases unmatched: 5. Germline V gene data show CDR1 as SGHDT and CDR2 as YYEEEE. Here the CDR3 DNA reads TGTGCCAGCAGCTACAGGGGCGGGGACACTGAAGCTTTCTTT. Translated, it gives CASSYRGGDTEAFF. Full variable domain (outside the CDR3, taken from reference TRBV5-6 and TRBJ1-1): DAGVTQSPTHLIKTRGQQVTLRCSPKSGHDTVSWYQQALGQGPQFIFQYYEEEERQRGNFPDRFSGHQFPNYSSELNVNALLLGDSALYLCASSYRGGDTEAFFGQGTRLTVV.